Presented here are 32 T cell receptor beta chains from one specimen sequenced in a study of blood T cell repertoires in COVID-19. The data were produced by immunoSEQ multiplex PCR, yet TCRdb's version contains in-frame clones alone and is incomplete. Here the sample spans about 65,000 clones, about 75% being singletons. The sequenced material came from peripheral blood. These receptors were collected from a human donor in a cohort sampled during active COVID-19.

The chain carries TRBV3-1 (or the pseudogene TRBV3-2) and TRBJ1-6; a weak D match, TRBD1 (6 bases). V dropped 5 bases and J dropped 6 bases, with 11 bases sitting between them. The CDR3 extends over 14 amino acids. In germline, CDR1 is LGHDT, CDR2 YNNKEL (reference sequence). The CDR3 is CASSLDRGNSPLHF. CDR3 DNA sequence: TGTGCCAGCAGCTTGGACAGAGGTAATTCACCCCTCCACTTT.

The CDR3: CASSENPGQPQHF. CDR3 bases: TGTGCCAGCAGTGAAAACCCCGGGCAGCCCCAGCATTTT. This chain connects TRBV2 to TRBJ1-5, with no clear D. V was pared by 2 bases and J by 7 bases, with 9 bases between. The CDR3 sequence is 13 residues long. The germline V gene encodes CDR1 SNHLY and CDR2 FYNNEI.

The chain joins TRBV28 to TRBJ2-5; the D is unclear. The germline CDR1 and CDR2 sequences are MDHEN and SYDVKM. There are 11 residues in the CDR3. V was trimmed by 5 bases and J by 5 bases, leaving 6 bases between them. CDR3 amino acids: CASSRTETQYF. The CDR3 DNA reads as TGTGCCAGCAGTAGAACTGAGACCCAGTACTTC.

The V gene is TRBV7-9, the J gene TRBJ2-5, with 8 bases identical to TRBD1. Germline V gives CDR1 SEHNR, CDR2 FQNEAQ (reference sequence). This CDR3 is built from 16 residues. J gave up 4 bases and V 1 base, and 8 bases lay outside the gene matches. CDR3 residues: CASSLGGQGAGETQYF. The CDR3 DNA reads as TGTGCCAGCAGCTTAGGGGGGCAGGGGGCAGGAGAGACCCAGTACTTC.

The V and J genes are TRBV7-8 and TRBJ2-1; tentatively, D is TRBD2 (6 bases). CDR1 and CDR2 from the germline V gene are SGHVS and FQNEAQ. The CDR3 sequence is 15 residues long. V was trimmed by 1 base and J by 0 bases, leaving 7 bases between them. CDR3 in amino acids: CASSLVGGSYNEQFF. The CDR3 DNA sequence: TGTGCCAGCAGCTTAGTGGGGGGCTCCTACAATGAGCAGTTCTTC.

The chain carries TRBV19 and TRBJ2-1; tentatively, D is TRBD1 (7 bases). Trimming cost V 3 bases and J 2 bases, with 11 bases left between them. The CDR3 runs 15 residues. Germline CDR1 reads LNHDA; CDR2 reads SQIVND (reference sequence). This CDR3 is CASSIGGGAYNEQFF. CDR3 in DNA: TGTGCCAGTAGTATTGGAGGGGGCGCCTACAATGAGCAGTTCTTC.

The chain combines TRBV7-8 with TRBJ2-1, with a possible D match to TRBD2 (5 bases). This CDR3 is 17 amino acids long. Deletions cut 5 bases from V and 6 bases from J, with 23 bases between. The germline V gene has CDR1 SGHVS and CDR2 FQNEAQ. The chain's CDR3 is CASSMPIGADSGNEQFF. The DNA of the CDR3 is TGTGCCAGCAGCATGCCAATAGGTGCGGACTCCGGCAATGAGCAGTTCTTC.

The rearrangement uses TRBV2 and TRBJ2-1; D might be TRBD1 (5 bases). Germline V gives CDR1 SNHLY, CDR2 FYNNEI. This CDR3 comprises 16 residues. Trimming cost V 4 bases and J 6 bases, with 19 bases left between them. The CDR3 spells CASSVPDSQWGNEQFF. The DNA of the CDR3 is TGTGCCAGCAGTGTCCCCGACAGTCAATGGGGCAATGAGCAGTTCTTC. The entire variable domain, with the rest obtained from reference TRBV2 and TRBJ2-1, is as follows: EPEVTQTPSHQVTQMGQEVILRCVPISNHLYFYWYRQILGQKVEFLVSFYNNEISEKSEIFDDQFSVERPDGSNFTLKIRSTKLEDSAMYFCASSVPDSQWGNEQFFGPGTRLTVL.

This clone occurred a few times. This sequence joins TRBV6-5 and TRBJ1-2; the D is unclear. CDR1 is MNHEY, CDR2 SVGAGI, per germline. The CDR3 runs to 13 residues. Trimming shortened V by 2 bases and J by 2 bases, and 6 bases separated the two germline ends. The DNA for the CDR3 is TGTGCCAGCAGTTACGGGCTGAACTATGGCTACACCTTC. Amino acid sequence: CASSYGLNYGYTF.

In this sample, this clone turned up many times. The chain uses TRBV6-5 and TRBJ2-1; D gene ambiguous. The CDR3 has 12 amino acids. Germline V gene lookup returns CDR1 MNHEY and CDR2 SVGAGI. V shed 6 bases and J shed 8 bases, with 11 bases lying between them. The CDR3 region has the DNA TGTGCCAGCAGGATGGGTGGGCATGAGCAGTTCTTC. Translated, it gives CASRMGGHEQFF.

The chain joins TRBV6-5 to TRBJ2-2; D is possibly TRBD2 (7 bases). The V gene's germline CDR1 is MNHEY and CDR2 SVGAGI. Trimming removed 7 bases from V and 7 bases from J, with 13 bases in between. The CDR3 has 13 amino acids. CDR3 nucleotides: TGTGCCAGCAAGGGGGGGGCGGTCGGGGAGCTGTTTTTT. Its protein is CASKGGAVGELFF.

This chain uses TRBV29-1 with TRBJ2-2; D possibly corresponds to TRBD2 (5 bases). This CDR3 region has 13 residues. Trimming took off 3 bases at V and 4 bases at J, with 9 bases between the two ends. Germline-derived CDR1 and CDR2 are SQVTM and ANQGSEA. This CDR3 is CSVERVGTGELFF. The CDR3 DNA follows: TGCAGCGTTGAGAGGGTAGGCACCGGGGAGCTGTTTTTT.

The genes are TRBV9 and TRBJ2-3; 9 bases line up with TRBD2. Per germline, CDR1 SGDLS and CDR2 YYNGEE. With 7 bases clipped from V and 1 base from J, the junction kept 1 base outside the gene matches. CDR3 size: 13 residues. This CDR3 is CASEREGTDTQYF. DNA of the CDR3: TGTGCCAGCGAGCGGGAGGGCACAGATACGCAGTATTTT.

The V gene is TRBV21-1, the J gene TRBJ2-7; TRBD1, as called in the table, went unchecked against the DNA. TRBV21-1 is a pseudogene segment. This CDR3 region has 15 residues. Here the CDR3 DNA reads TGTGCCAGCAGCAACTCCGGTCTCAGGGACAACGAGCAGTACTTC. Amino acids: CASSNSGLRDNEQYF.

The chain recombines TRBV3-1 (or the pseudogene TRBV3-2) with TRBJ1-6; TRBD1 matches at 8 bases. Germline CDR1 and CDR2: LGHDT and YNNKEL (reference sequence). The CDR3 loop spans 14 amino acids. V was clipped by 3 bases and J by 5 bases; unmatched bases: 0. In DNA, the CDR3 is TGTGCCAGCAGCCAGGGACAGGATAATTCACCCCTCCACTTT. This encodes CASSQGQDNSPLHF.

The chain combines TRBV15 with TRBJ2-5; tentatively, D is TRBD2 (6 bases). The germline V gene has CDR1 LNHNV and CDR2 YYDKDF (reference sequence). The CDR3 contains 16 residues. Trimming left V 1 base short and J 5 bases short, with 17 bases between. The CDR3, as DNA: TGTGCCACCAGCAGAGCTTGGAGGGGCACGGGGGAGACCCAGTACTTC. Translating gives CATSRAWRGTGETQYF. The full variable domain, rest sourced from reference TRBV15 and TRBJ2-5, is DAMVIQNPRYQVTQFGKPVTLSCSQTLNHNVMYWYQQKSSQAPKLLFHYYDKDFNNEADTPDNFQSRRPNTSFCFLDIRSPGLGDTAMYLCATSRAWRGTGETQYFGPGTRLLVL.

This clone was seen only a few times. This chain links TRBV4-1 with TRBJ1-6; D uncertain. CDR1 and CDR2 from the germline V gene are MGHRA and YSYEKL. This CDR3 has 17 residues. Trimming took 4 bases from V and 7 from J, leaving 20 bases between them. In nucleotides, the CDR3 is TGCGCCAGCAGCCCAAACTCACACCGACCGGGGAATTCACCCCTCCACTTT. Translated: CASSPNSHRPGNSPLHF.

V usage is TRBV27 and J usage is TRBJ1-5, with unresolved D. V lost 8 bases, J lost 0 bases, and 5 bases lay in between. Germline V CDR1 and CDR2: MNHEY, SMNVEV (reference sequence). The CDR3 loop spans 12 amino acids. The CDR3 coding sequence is TGTGCCAGCGGGAGTAGCAATCAGCCCCAGCATTTT. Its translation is CASGSSNQPQHF.

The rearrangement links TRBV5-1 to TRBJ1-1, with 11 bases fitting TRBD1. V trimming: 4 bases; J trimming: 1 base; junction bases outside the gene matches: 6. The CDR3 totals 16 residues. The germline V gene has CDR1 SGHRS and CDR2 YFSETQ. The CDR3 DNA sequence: TGCGCCAGCAGCCCAGGGACAGGGGGGTGGAACACTGAAGCTTTCTTT. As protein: CASSPGTGGWNTEAFF.

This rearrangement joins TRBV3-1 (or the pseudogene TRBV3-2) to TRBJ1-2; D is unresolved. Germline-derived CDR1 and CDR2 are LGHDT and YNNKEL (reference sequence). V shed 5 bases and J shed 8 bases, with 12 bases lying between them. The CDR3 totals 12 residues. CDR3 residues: CASSSMRSGYTF. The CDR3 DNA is TGTGCCAGCAGCTCCATGAGGTCCGGCTACACCTTC.

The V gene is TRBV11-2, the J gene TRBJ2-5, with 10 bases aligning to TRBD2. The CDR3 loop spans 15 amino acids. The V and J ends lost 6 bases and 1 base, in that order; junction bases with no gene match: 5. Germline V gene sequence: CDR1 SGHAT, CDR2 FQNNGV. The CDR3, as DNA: TGTGCCAGCAGAGAGACTAGCGGGCCCCAAGAGACCCAGTACTTC. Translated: CASRETSGPQETQYF. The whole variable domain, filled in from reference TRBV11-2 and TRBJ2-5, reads EAGVAQSPRYKIIEKRQSVAFWCNPISGHATLYWYQQILGQGPKLLIQFQNNGVVDDSQLPKDRFSAERLKGVDSTLKIQPAKLEDSAVYLCASRETSGPQETQYFGPGTRLLVL.

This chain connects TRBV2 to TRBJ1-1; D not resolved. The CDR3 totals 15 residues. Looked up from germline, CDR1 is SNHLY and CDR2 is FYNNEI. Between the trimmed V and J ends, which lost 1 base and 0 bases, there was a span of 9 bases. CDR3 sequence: CASSEDIGVNTEAFF. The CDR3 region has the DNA TGTGCCAGCAGTGAAGACATCGGGGTGAACACTGAAGCTTTCTTT.

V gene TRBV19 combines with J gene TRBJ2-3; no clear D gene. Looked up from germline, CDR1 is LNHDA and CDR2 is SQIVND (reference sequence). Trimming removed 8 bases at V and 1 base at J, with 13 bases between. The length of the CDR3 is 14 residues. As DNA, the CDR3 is TGTGCCAGTTCGAGGCCACCGCGCACAGATACGCAGTATTTT. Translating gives CASSRPPRTDTQYF.

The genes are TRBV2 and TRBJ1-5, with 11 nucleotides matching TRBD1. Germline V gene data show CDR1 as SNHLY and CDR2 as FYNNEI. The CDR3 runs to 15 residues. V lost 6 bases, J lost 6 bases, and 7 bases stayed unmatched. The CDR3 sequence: CASSPDRGPGQPQHF. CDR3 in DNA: TGTGCCAGCAGCCCGGACAGGGGGCCGGGTCAGCCCCAGCATTTT.

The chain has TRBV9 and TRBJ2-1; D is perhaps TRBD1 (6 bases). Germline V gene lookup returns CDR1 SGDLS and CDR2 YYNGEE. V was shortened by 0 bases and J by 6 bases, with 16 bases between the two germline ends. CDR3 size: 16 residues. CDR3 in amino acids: CASSVVGRGPSNEQFF. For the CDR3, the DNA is TGTGCCAGCAGCGTAGTGGGCAGGGGACCCTCCAATGAGCAGTTCTTC.

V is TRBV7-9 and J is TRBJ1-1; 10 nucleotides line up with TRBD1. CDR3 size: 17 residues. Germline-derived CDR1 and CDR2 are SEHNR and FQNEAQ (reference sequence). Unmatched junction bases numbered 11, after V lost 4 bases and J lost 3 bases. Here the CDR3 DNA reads TGTGCCAGCAGCTCCCTAGGACAGGGGGTGAGGGACACTGAAGCTTTCTTT. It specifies CASSSLGQGVRDTEAFF. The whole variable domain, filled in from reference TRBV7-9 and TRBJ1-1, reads DTGVSQNPRHKITKRGQNVTFRCDPISEHNRLYWYRQTLGQGPEFLTYFQNEAQLEKSRLLSDRFSAERPKGSFSTLEIQRTEQGDSAMYLCASSSLGQGVRDTEAFFGQGTRLTVV.

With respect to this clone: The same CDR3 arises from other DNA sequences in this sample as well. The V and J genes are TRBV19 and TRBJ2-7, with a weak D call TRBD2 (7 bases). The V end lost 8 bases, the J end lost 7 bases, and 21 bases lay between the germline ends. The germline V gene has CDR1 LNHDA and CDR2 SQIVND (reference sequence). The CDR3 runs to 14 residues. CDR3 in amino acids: CASGGGGGLGEQYF. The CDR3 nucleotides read TGTGCCAGTGGTGGGGGCGGGGGCTTGGGGGAGCAGTACTTC.

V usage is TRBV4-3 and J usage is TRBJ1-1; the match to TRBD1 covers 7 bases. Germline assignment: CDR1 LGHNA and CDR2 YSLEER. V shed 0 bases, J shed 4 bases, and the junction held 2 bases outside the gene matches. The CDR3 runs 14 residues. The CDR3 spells CASSQETGTTEAFF. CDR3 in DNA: TGCGCCAGCAGCCAAGAGACAGGGACCACTGAAGCTTTCTTT.

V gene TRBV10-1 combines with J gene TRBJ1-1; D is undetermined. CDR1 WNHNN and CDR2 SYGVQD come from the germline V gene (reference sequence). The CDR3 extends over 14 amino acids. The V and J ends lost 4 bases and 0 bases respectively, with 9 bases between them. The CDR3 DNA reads TGCGCCAGCAGTGGAGGCAGCATGAACACTGAAGCTTTCTTT. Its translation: CASSGGSMNTEAFF.

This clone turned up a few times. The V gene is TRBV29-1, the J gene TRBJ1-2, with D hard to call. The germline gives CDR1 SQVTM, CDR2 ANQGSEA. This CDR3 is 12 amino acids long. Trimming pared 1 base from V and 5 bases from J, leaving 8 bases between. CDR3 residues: CSVEGGQYGYTF. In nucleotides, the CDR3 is TGCAGCGTTGAAGGAGGGCAATATGGCTACACCTTC.

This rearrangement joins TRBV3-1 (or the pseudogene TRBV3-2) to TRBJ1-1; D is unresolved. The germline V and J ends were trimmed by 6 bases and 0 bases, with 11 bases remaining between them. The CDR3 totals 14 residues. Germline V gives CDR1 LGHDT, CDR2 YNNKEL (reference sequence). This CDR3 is CASSFGLMNTEAFF. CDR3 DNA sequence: TGTGCCAGCAGTTTCGGACTCATGAACACTGAAGCTTTCTTT.

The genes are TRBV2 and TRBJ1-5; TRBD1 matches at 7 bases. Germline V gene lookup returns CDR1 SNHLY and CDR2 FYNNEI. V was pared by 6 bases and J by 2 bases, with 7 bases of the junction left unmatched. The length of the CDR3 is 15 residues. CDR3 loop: CASSGDSHRNQPQHF. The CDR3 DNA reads TGTGCCAGCAGCGGGGACAGCCATCGCAATCAGCCCCAGCATTTT.